These 16 T cell receptor beta chains originate from one sample sequenced in a study of blood T cell repertoires in COVID-19. Data came from immunoSEQ multiplex PCR; TCRdb stores just in-frame clones and leaves some out. The sample lists 450,000 to 600,000 clones, roughly 87% occurring once. The sequencing sample was made of PBMCs or T cells enriched from blood (not recorded which). These receptors came from a woman aged 18-30 years who had recovered from COVID-19.

J is TRBJ1-1 and V is TRBV5-4; unclear D gene. Germline assignment: CDR1 SGHNT and CDR2 YYREEE (reference sequence). The CDR3 is made up of 16 amino acids. V was shortened by 1 base and J by 0 bases, with 13 bases between the two germline ends. The CDR3 nucleotides read TGTGCCAGCAGCTTGCGGAGGGCCGGTATGAACACTGAAGCTTTCTTT. This translates into CASSLRRAGMNTEAFF.

V and J are TRBV6-5 and TRBJ1-1; TRBD1 matches at 8 bases. CDR3 length equals 14 residues. V shed 6 bases and J 4 bases; nucleotides not matched to a gene: 7. The V gene's germline CDR1 is MNHEY and CDR2 SVGAGI. The CDR3 nucleotides read TGTGCCAGCAGCCGGACAGGGTTGGGCACTGAAGCTTTCTTT. Translated, it gives CASSRTGLGTEAFF.

The CDR3 DNA is TGCGCCAGCAGCTTGACAGGGCCCATGAACACTGAAGCTTTCTTT. Its translation: CASSLTGPMNTEAFF. The rearrangement uses TRBV5-1 and TRBJ1-1; possibly TRBD1 for D (6 bases). This CDR3 comprises 15 residues. The germline CDR1 and CDR2 sequences are SGHRS and YFSETQ. Trimming left V 1 base short and J 0 bases short, with 10 bases between. Complete variable domain (other parts from reference TRBV5-1 and TRBJ1-1): KAGVTQTPRYLIKTRGQQVTLSCSPISGHRSVSWYQQTPGQGLQFLFEYFSETQRNKGNFPGRFSGRQFSNSRSEMNVSTLELGDSALYLCASSLTGPMNTEAFFGQGTRLTVV.

J is TRBJ1-4 and V is TRBV7-8; 8 bases are a match to TRBD1. V gave up 5 bases and J gave up 5 bases; unmatched junction bases: 4. Germline CDR1 is SGHVS and CDR2 is FQNEAQ. This CDR3 has 14 residues. CDR3 residues: CASSVRDRNEKLFF. The CDR3 DNA is TGTGCCAGCAGCGTACGGGACAGGAATGAAAAACTGTTTTTT.

This chain links TRBV21-1 with TRBJ2-5; the table's D call, TRBD1, has no DNA check behind it. TRBV21-1 counts as a pseudogene. The CDR3 consists of 15 residues. CDR3 nucleotides: TGTGCCAGCAGCAAGGGGGCAGGGACGGGAGAGACCCAGTACTTC. It is translated as CASSKGAGTGETQYF.

The DNA for the CDR3 is TGCGCCAGCTTCCCGAGGGCCCTGGGATCGACTACTAATGAAAAACTGTTTTTT. It is translated as CASFPRALGSTTNEKLFF. This chain links TRBV4-1 with TRBJ1-4; D gene uncertain. V lost 8 bases and J 2 bases, leaving 24 bases between the germline ends. The germline V gene has CDR1 MGHRA and CDR2 YSYEKL. The CDR3 sequence is 18 residues long.

The chain employs TRBV5-1 and TRBJ1-1, with D possibly matching TRBD1 (5 bases). The CDR3 contains 14 residues. V lost 4 bases, J lost 6 bases, and 16 bases lay in between. Germline CDR1 is SGHRS and CDR2 is YFSETQ. The CDR3 loop is CASSLDMEMPEAFF. The DNA of the CDR3 is TGCGCCAGCAGCCTGGACATGGAGATGCCTGAAGCTTTCTTT.

The chain couples TRBV14 to TRBJ2-3, with D maybe TRBD2 (5 bases). Germline lookup yields CDR1 SGHDN and CDR2 FVKESK. Trimming shortened V by 4 bases and J by 6 bases, and 11 bases separated the two germline ends. The CDR3 is 13 amino acids. This CDR3 is CASSPYPGDTQYF. The DNA for the CDR3 is TGTGCCAGCAGCCCCTATCCGGGGGATACGCAGTATTTT.

The rearrangement links TRBV30 to TRBJ2-4, with D possibly matching TRBD2 (6 bases). The germline CDR1 and CDR2 sequences are GTSNPN and SVGIG (reference sequence). V lost 3 bases and J 3 bases, leaving 18 bases between the germline ends. The CDR3 extends over 16 amino acids. Here the CDR3 DNA reads TGTGCCTGGAGCCACGGGGGAGATAAGAACAAAAACATTCAGTACTTC. This encodes CAWSHGGDKNKNIQYF.

V gene TRBV5-1 combines with J gene TRBJ1-2; D call uncertain. CDR3 length: 14 amino acids. The V end was cut by 3 bases, the J end by 4 bases, with 13 bases between. Germline lookup yields CDR1 SGHRS and CDR2 YFSETQ. This chain's CDR3 is CASSSLASPYGYTF. For the CDR3, the DNA is TGCGCCAGCAGCTCATTAGCCAGCCCCTATGGCTACACCTTC.

The chain couples TRBV28 to TRBJ2-1, with 7 bases that match TRBD1. V trimming: 4 bases; J trimming: 3 bases; junction bases outside the gene matches: 9. CDR3 length equals 16 residues. CDR1 and CDR2 (germline): MDHEN, SYDVKM. This chain's CDR3 is CASSSQTGRDYNEQFF. The CDR3, as DNA: TGTGCCAGCAGTTCACAGACAGGGAGAGACTACAATGAGCAGTTCTTC.

The rearrangement uses TRBV19 and TRBJ2-5; maybe TRBD1 (5 bases). V lost 2 bases to trimming and J lost 4 bases, with 14 bases between them. The CDR3 runs 15 residues. Germline V gives CDR1 LNHDA, CDR2 SQIVND (reference sequence). Here the CDR3 DNA reads TGTGCCAGTAGTATAAGTCAGGGTACGGGAGAGACCCAGTACTTC. Translating it yields CASSISQGTGETQYF.

The chain uses TRBV18 and TRBJ1-2; 8 bases fit TRBD1. This CDR3 has 16 amino acids. CDR1 and CDR2 from the germline V gene are KGHSH and LQKENI. V lost 3 bases to trimming and J lost 3 bases; unmatched junction nucleotides: 9. The CDR3 nucleotides read TGTGCCAGCTCACCCCCTCTACAGGGGGATTACTATGGCTACACCTTC. Translation gives CASSPPLQGDYYGYTF.

This clone appeared a single time. This chain links TRBV6-5 with TRBJ2-2, with 7 bases lining up with TRBD1. The CDR3 is made up of 13 amino acids. After removal of 6 bases from V and 6 bases from J, the junction contained 4 bases not matched to a gene. Per the germline V gene, CDR1 is MNHEY and CDR2 is SVGAGI. CDR3 loop: CASRYGQAGELFF. The DNA of the CDR3 is TGTGCCAGCAGATATGGACAGGCCGGGGAGCTGTTTTTT.

The rearrangement joins TRBV18 to TRBJ1-2; D is uncertain. Germline V gene sequence: CDR1 KGHSH, CDR2 LQKENI. The germline V and J ends were trimmed by 4 bases and 0 bases, with 9 bases remaining between them. The CDR3 consists of 14 residues. The CDR3 sequence is CASSQAGSNYGYTF. The CDR3 nucleotides are TGTGCCAGCTCACAAGCGGGGTCTAACTATGGCTACACCTTC. Supplemented by reference TRBV18 and TRBJ1-2, the full variable domain reads NAGVMQNPRHLVRRRGQEARLRCSPMKGHSHVYWYRQLPEEGLKFMVYLQKENIIDESGMPKERFSAEFPKEGPSILRIQQVVRGDSAAYFCASSQAGSNYGYTFGSGTRLTVV.

V usage is TRBV6-5 and J usage is TRBJ2-5, with 9 bases aligning to TRBD1. Germline assignment: CDR1 MNHEY and CDR2 SVGAGI. The CDR3 length is 14 residues. J was trimmed by 7 bases and V by 11 bases; bases with no gene match: 14. Here the CDR3 DNA reads TGTGCCTCGTACTCCGGGACAGGGAGTGGGACCCAGTACTTC. This codes for CASYSGTGSGTQYF.